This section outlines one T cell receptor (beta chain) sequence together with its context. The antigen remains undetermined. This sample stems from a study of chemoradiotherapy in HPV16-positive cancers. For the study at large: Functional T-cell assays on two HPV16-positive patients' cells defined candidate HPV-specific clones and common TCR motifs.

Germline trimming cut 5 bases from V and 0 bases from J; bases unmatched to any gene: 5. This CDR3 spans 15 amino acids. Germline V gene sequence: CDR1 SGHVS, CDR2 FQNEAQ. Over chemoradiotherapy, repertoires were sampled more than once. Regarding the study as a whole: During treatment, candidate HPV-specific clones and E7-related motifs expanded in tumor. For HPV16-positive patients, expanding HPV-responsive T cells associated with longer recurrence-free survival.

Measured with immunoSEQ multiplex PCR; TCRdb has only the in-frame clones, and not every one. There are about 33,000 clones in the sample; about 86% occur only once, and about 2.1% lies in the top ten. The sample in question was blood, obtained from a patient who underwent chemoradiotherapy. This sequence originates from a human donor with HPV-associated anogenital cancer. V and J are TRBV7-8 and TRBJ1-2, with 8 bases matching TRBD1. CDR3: CASSPRQGSNYGYTF. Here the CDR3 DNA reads TGTGCCAGCAGCCCCCGACAGGGGTCTAACTATGGCTACACCTTC.